Listed here is a single TCR beta chain. Using immunoSEQ multiplex PCR, the repertoire was profiled, and TCRdb retains in-frame clones only, with some absent. The sample lists roughly 91,000 clones, approximately 81% occurring once. This specimen comes from a study of PD-L1 blockade in urothelial cancer. On the study more broadly: From 2014, patients received atezolizumab, given as 1,200 mg intravenously every 3 weeks. Analyses used blood from 3 weeks (second dose) and 6 weeks after treatment start. Prior chemotherapy ranged from 0 to 3 regimens per patient. Peripheral blood specimens exhibited a median yield of about 140,000 T cells.

The V end lost 3 bases, the J end lost 4 bases, and 12 bases lay between the germline ends. There are 14 residues in the CDR3. The germline V gene has CDR1 SNHLY and CDR2 FYNNEI. Time point defined: pretreatment peripheral blood. The chain combines TRBV2 with TRBJ1-1; D is perhaps TRBD1 (6 bases). The material was PBMCs, obtained around atezolizumab (anti-PD-L1) treatment. The clonotype originates from a man aged 55-75 years with urothelial cancer. Written as DNA, the CDR3 is TGTGCCAGCAGTGACGAGACAGGTCTCACTGAAGCTTTCTTT. Translating it yields CASSDETGLTEAFF.